What follows describes a single T cell receptor (beta chain). The CDR3 totals 11 residues. The V and J ends lost 4 bases and 4 bases respectively, with 2 bases between them. In germline, CDR1 is ENHRY, CDR2 SYGVKD. The source of the sample is a study of blood T cell repertoires in COVID-19. Study information: The United States, Italy and Spain supplied acute and convalescent COVID-19 samples.

Original processing methods: Amplifying reference gene primers gave estimates of nucleated cell counts. Measured with immunoSEQ multiplex PCR; TCRdb has only the in-frame clones, and not every one. The V and J calls and the clone size are those of that table, but D and trimming were determined from the DNA. Altogether around 150,000 clones are present, more than 90% being singletons, with the ten largest covering 15% to 20%. The chain combines TRBV10-3 with TRBJ2-1, with D uncertain. The origin of this receptor is a man aged 60-69 years with active or convalescent COVID-19. Sequenced material: peripheral blood. CDR3 in amino acids: CAISVYNEQFF. CDR3 nucleotide sequence: TGTGCCATCAGTGTATACAATGAGCAGTTCTTC.